Sequencing of this TCR beta chain was carried out in a study of STAT5B mutations in CD4+ large granular lymphocyte leukemia. Study context: Healthy donors showed HLA-associated enrichment of the CDR3 'QG' motif.

Germline CDR1 and CDR2: SGHRS and YFSETQ. Trimming took 7 bases from V and 2 from J, leaving 12 bases between them. The length of the CDR3 is 13 residues. Findings and caveats of the study: The CD4+ versus CD8+ T-LGLL clonality difference may reflect limited sample size. 8/27 top patient clones versus 2/35 control clones were TRBV06-family.

Controls came from buffy coats of healthy blood donors. A word on this clone: Its antigen is not identified.

The repertoire was sequenced with immunoSEQ multiplex PCR; TCRdb's copy has only in-frame clones and lacks some. The sample carries about 20,000 clones, about 80% recorded once. The TCR originated in a human donor in good health. The sample taken for sequencing was CD4+ T cells from blood buffy coats. The chain is built from TRBV5-1 and TRBJ2-5; perhaps D is TRBD1 or TRBD2 (5 bases each). The CDR3 loop is CASSGQPQETQYF. CDR3 nucleotide sequence: TGCGCCAGCTCGGGGCAGCCTCAAGAGACCCAGTACTTC.